Listed below are T cell receptor beta chains from one sample, sequenced in a study of cytomegalovirus exposure and HLA in healthy donors. Clones were read by immunoSEQ multiplex PCR, and TCRdb kept only the in-frame ones, dropping some. The sample shows 57,000 or so clones, around 72% of them seen only once. Source material: PBMCs. The receptor set was obtained from a man aged 45 to 65 in good health and CMV-seropositive. Both conserved end residues are part of each CDR3. D genes are given only for firm matches. Only some rows state a clone size, as once, few, many or a class for expanded clones.

V gene: TRBV5-1
D gene: -
J gene: TRBJ1-2
clone size: once
CDR3 protein: CASRLTPGDYGSTF
CDR3 DNA: TGCGCCAGCAGATTGACCCCGGGGGACTATGGCTCCACCTTC

V gene: TRBV7-8
D gene: TRBD2
J gene: TRBJ2-3
clone size: -
CDR3 protein: CASSLALAGRPTSTDTQYF
CDR3 DNA: TGTGCCAGCAGCTTAGCTCTAGCGGGACGTCCGACTAGCACAGATACGCAGTATTTT

V gene: TRBV28
D gene: -
J gene: TRBJ2-5
clone size: -
CDR3 protein: CASSHDRETQYF
CDR3 DNA: TGTGCCAGCAGCCATGACAGAGAGACCCAGTACTTC

V gene: TRBV7-9
D gene: TRBD1
J gene: TRBJ2-5
clone size: -
CDR3 protein: CASSLIWTGGVEETQYF
CDR3 DNA: TGTGCCAGCAGCTTAATTTGGACAGGGGGAGTAGAAGAGACCCAGTACTTC

V gene: TRBV4-3
D gene: TRBD1
J gene: TRBJ1-2
clone size: -
CDR3 protein: CASSQAGTDGYTF
CDR3 DNA: TGCGCCAGCAGCCAAGCCGGGACAGATGGCTACACCTTC

V gene: TRBV18
D gene: -
J gene: TRBJ1-2
clone size: -
CDR3 protein: CASSPFIRDITPCDGYTF
CDR3 DNA: TGTGCCAGCTCACCTTTCATCAGGGACATTACCCCTTGTGATGGCTACACCTTC

V gene: TRBV27
D gene: -
J gene: TRBJ2-6
clone size: -
CDR3 protein: CASSLWGAGANVLTF
CDR3 DNA: TGTGCCAGCAGTTTATGGGGGGCTGGGGCCAACGTCCTGACTTTC

V gene: TRBV6-5
D gene: -
J gene: TRBJ1-2
clone size: -
CDR3 protein: CASSLKWTESYGYTF
CDR3 DNA: TGTGCCAGCAGTCTGAAGTGGACAGAGTCCTATGGCTACACCTTC

V gene: TRBV5-1
D gene: -
J gene: TRBJ2-7
clone size: -
CDR3 protein: CASSLIGESYEQYF
CDR3 DNA: TGCGCCAGCAGCTTGATTGGAGAGTCCTACGAGCAGTACTTC

V gene: TRBV7-2
D gene: -
J gene: TRBJ2-3
clone size: -
CDR3 protein: CASSPNPLWGGKSTDTQYF
CDR3 DNA: TGTGCCAGCAGCCCAAACCCGCTGTGGGGCGGTAAAAGCACAGATACGCAGTATTTT

V gene: TRBV28
D gene: -
J gene: TRBJ2-7
clone size: once
CDR3 protein: CASSPLAGATVSYEQYF
CDR3 DNA: TGTGCCAGCAGTCCCCTGGCGGGGGCGACGGTCTCCTACGAGCAGTACTTC

V gene: TRBV7-9
D gene: TRBD1
J gene: TRBJ1-2
clone size: -
CDR3 protein: CASSPRTGLTYGYTF
CDR3 DNA: TGTGCCAGCAGCCCCCGGACAGGGTTAACCTATGGCTACACCTTC

V gene: TRBV9
D gene: TRBD1
J gene: TRBJ2-7
clone size: -
CDR3 protein: CASSVNTGGYEQYF
CDR3 DNA: TGTGCCAGCAGCGTAAACACAGGGGGATACGAGCAGTACTTC

V gene: TRBV6-6
D gene: -
J gene: TRBJ2-5
clone size: -
CDR3 protein: CASSYSNIQETQYF
CDR3 DNA: TGTGCCAGCAGTTACTCGAACATACAAGAGACCCAGTACTTC

V gene: TRBV11-2
D gene: TRBD2
J gene: TRBJ2-3
clone size: -
CDR3 protein: CASTIAGGRVTDTQYF
CDR3 DNA: TGTGCCAGCACGATAGCGGGGGGCCGAGTTACAGATACGCAGTATTTT

V gene: TRBV30
D gene: TRBD1
J gene: TRBJ1-6
clone size: -
CDR3 protein: CAWSQTTGGNNSPLHF
CDR3 DNA: TGTGCCTGGAGTCAAACCACAGGGGGCAATAATTCACCCCTCCACTTT

V gene: TRBV7-9
D gene: -
J gene: TRBJ2-5
clone size: -
CDR3 protein: CASSTPPTGFDGRVETQYF
CDR3 DNA: TGTGCCAGCAGCACGCCTCCTACAGGGTTTGATGGGCGGGTGGAGACCCAGTACTTC

V gene: TRBV6-5
D gene: -
J gene: TRBJ1-1
clone size: -
CDR3 protein: CASSYQGLGTEAFF
CDR3 DNA: TGTGCCAGCAGTTACCAGGGACTTGGGACTGAAGCTTTCTTT

V gene: TRBV7-9
D gene: -
J gene: TRBJ2-3
clone size: few
CDR3 protein: CASSPGLGLGTDTQYF
CDR3 DNA: TGTGCCAGCAGCCCCGGGTTGGGACTCGGCACAGATACGCAGTATTTT

V gene: TRBV5-1
D gene: -
J gene: TRBJ1-1
clone size: -
CDR3 protein: CASSGLTTNTEAFF
CDR3 DNA: TGCGCCAGCAGCGGATTAACTACGAACACTGAAGCTTTCTTT

V gene: TRBV10-2
D gene: -
J gene: TRBJ2-3
clone size: -
CDR3 protein: CASSELARTDTQYF
CDR3 DNA: TGCGCCAGCAGTGAACTAGCCCGCACAGATACGCAGTATTTT

V gene: TRBV7-9
D gene: TRBD2
J gene: TRBJ2-7
clone size: -
CDR3 protein: CASRHTSGMEQYF
CDR3 DNA: TGTGCCAGCAGACACACTAGCGGGATGGAGCAGTACTTC

V gene: TRBV6-5
D gene: -
J gene: TRBJ1-5
clone size: -
CDR3 protein: CASSWTVSQPQHF
CDR3 DNA: TGTGCCAGCAGCTGGACTGTGAGTCAGCCCCAGCATTTT

V gene: TRBV11-1
D gene: TRBD1
J gene: TRBJ2-1
clone size: -
CDR3 protein: CASSITGVEQFF
CDR3 DNA: TGTGCCAGCAGCATAACAGGGGTTGAGCAGTTCTTC

V gene: TRBV19
D gene: TRBD1
J gene: TRBJ1-1
clone size: once
CDR3 protein: CASSTGTGGTEAFF
CDR3 DNA: TGTGCCAGTAGTACAGGGACAGGGGGGACTGAAGCTTTCTTT